Listed below are T cell receptor beta chains from one sample, sequenced in a study of T cell repertoires in MIS-A myocarditis. This table comes from immunoSEQ multiplex PCR, and its TCRdb copy is limited to in-frame clones, with some not included. Among roughly 14,000 clones listed, around two thirds were seen once. Sequenced material: left ventricle heart tissue obtained at autopsy. These receptors came from a man in his late teens or twenties with fulminant myocarditis from multisystem inflammatory syndrome in adults (MIS-A) after COVID-19. CDR3s include the opening cysteine and the closing phenylalanine or tryptophan. The D gene is left open where the match is weak. The listing skips clone size in some rows; elsewhere it reads once, few, many or a size class.

TRBV15	.	16	TRBJ2-3	TRBD1	TGTGCCACCAGCAGAGATAGTGGGACAGTCACAGATACGCAGTATTTT	CATSRDSGTVTDTQYF
TRBV27	.	15	TRBJ1-5	.	TGTGCCAGCAGTCTGGAGGGGAATAGCAATCAGCCCCAGCATTTT	CASSLEGNSNQPQHF
TRBV7-2	.	14	TRBJ2-1	.	TGTGCCAGCAGCCCTCATGTAGGGGGTGATGAGCAGTTCTTC	CASSPHVGGDEQFF
TRBV4-1	.	18	TRBJ2-2	.	TGCGCCAGCAGCCAAGATAGTACGAGTGGCGCGAACACCGGGGAGCTGTTTTTT	CASSQDSTSGANTGELFF
TRBV18	.	14	TRBJ1-1	.	TGTGCCAGCTCACAGAGCAGGTTGAACACTGAAGCTTTCTTT	CASSQSRLNTEAFF
TRBV19	.	14	TRBJ2-7	TRBD1	TGTGCCAGTAGTATTAACAGGGGTGTGGACGAGCAGTACTTC	CASSINRGVDEQYF
TRBV11-2	.	17	TRBJ1-3	.	TGTGCCAGCAGCTTAGTACCCGACAGGACCTCTGGAAACACCATATATTTT	CASSLVPDRTSGNTIYF
TRBV5-4	.	13	TRBJ1-2	.	TGTGCCAGCAGCTTGCGGGCCAACTATGGCTACACCTTC	CASSLRANYGYTF
TRBV10-3	.	12	TRBJ2-3	TRBD1	TGTGCCGTCGGACAGGGCACAGATACGCAGTATTTT	CAVGQGTDTQYF
TRBV11-2	.	16	TRBJ2-3	TRBD2	TGTGCCAGCAGCTTACCGGGACTAGCGGGGGCAGATACGCAGTATTTT	CASSLPGLAGADTQYF
TRBV29-1	.	13	TRBJ1-1	.	TGCAGCGTTCCCGGGACCGCGAACACTGAAGCTTTCTTT	CSVPGTANTEAFF
TRBV5-1	.	16	TRBJ1-4	.	TGCGCCAGCAGCTTGCGTCCTGGGATTCCTAATGAAAAACTGTTTTTT	CASSLRPGIPNEKLFF
TRBV11-2	.	15	TRBJ2-7	.	TGTGCCAGCAGCTTAGAGGGCCAGGGGATCTACGAGCAGTACTTC	CASSLEGQGIYEQYF
TRBV15	.	13	TRBJ1-2	TRBD1	TGTGCCACCAGCGAGGGACAGGGCTATGGCTACACCTTC	CATSEGQGYGYTF
TRBV25-1	.	14	TRBJ1-4	.	TGTGCCAGCAGTAGAAGGGCTACTAATGAAAAACTGTTTTTT	CASSRRATNEKLFF
TRBV2	.	13	TRBJ2-3	TRBD2	TGTGCCAGAGAGCGGGGGAGCACAGATACGCAGTATTTT	CARERGSTDTQYF
TRBV19	.	14	TRBJ1-1	.	TGTGCCAGTAGTCCCCGGAGGGAGAACACTGAAGCTTTCTTT	CASSPRRENTEAFF
TRBV9	few	15	TRBJ2-5	TRBD2	TGTGCCAGCAGCGTGGATAGCGGGAGAGGAGAGACCCAGTACTTC	CASSVDSGRGETQYF
TRBV2	.	13	TRBJ2-5	.	TGTGCCAGCAGTGGGGGATCAAGGGAGACCCAGTACTTC	CASSGGSRETQYF
TRBV5-8	.	13	TRBJ1-1	.	TGTGCCACAGAAATTAACAGGGACACTGAAGCTTTCTTT	CATEINRDTEAFF
TRBV6-1	.	13	TRBJ1-1	.	TGTGCCAGCAGTGAACATCCCCACACTGAAGCTTTCTTT	CASSEHPHTEAFF
TRBV12-3/TRBV12-4	.	13	TRBJ1-1	.	TGTGCCAGCAGTTTAAAGGGGGACACTGAAGCTTTCTTT	CASSLKGDTEAFF
TRBV10-2	.	15	TRBJ2-3	TRBD2	TGCGCCAGCAGCGGACTAGTCGGGGCTGGAGATACGCAGTATTTT	CASSGLVGAGDTQYF
TRBV5-1	.	15	TRBJ1-1	TRBD1	TGCGCCAGCAGCTTCCCGGACAGGGATGGGACTGAAGCTTTCTTT	CASSFPDRDGTEAFF
TRBV19	.	17	TRBJ1-2	TRBD1	TGTGCCAGTAGTTTTCCAAACCCGAGACAGGGGTACTATGGCTACACCTTC	CASSFPNPRQGYYGYTF
TRBV13	.	17	TRBJ2-6	.	TGTGCCAGCAGCTTGGGGACGCCAAGCTCTGGGGCCAACGTCCTGACTTTC	CASSLGTPSSGANVLTF
TRBV5-1	.	14	TRBJ1-2	.	TGCGCCAGCAGCTTGTACGGGACGGGCTATGGCTACACCTTC	CASSLYGTGYGYTF
TRBV27	.	13	TRBJ1-2	.	TGTGCCAGCAGGGGGGGGCGCCTTTATGGCTACACCTTC	CASRGGRLYGYTF
TRBV5-1	.	20	TRBJ2-7	.	TGCGCCAGCAGCTTCACGAGTTACAGGGTACCAGAAGACCATCCCTACGAGCAGTACTTC	CASSFTSYRVPEDHPYEQYF
TRBV27	.	11	TRBJ2-3	.	TGTGCCAGCACCGGGCCAGATACGCAGTATTTT	CASTGPDTQYF
TRBV29-1	.	13	TRBJ1-1	TRBD1	TGCAGCGGACTTGGACAGGGAAACACTGAAGCTTTCTTT	CSGLGQGNTEAFF
TRBV4-1	.	15	TRBJ1-1	.	TGCGCCAGCAGCCACGACATCGCAGTGAACACTGAAGCTTTCTTT	CASSHDIAVNTEAFF
TRBV27	.	15	TRBJ2-7	.	TGTGCCAGCAGTTTACTAGGAGGGGGCTTCTACGAGCAGTACTTC	CASSLLGGGFYEQYF
TRBV30	.	16	TRBJ1-3	.	TGTGCCTGGACAAAATCGGAGTGGGGAGCTGGAAACACCATATATTTT	CAWTKSEWGAGNTIYF
TRBV5-1	.	17	TRBJ2-7	.	TGCGCCAGCAGCTTGGGATTAGGGACTGGTAGCTCCTACGAGCAGTACTTC	CASSLGLGTGSSYEQYF
TRBV19	.	14	TRBJ1-1	.	TGTGCCAGTAGTATTCTGGACTCGAACACTGAAGCTTTCTTT	CASSILDSNTEAFF
TRBV28	.	13	TRBJ1-1	TRBD1	TGTGCCAGCATAGGACAGGCGAACACTGAAGCTTTCTTT	CASIGQANTEAFF
TRBV5-1	few	14	TRBJ1-6	.	TGCGCCAGCAGCTCGGGACCGTATAATTCACCCCTCCACTTT	CASSSGPYNSPLHF
TRBV7-9	.	15	TRBJ1-1	.	TGTGCCAGCAGCCTGGTCGCACAGGTCGATACTGAAGCTTTCTTT	CASSLVAQVDTEAFF
TRBV6-6	.	14	TRBJ2-1	TRBD2	TGTGCCAGCATTCTAGCGGGGGAATACAATGAGCAGTTCTTC	CASILAGEYNEQFF
TRBV29-1	.	15	TRBJ1-1	.	TGCAGCGTTGACCCAGGAATCGTGGACAGCACTGAAGCTTTCTTT	CSVDPGIVDSTEAFF
TRBV6-5	few	13	TRBJ1-2	.	TGTGCCAGCAGTTACGACGGAAACTATGGCTACACCTTC	CASSYDGNYGYTF
TRBV5-1	.	14	TRBJ2-3	.	TGCGCCAGCAGCCCAGACGGGAGTGGGGATACGCAGTATTTT	CASSPDGSGDTQYF
TRBV11-3	.	14	TRBJ1-2	.	TGTGCCAGCAGCTCTTACAGGTTTAACTATGGCTACACCTTC	CASSSYRFNYGYTF
TRBV6-1	.	14	TRBJ1-2	.	TGTGCCAGCAGTGAAGAGGCAGGGAGGTACGGCTACACCTTC	CASSEEAGRYGYTF
TRBV6-5	once	12	TRBJ2-5	.	TGTGCCAGCAGCTCCCCGGGAGAGACCCAGTACTTC	CASSSPGETQYF
TRBV15	.	17	TRBJ2-7	.	TGTGCCACCAGCAGATCTGGGGGGCTAGCCTACTCCTACGAGCAGTACTTC	CATSRSGGLAYSYEQYF
TRBV5-1	.	14	TRBJ2-3	TRBD2	TGCGCCAGCAGCTGGGGACTAGCGTCTGATACGCAGTATTTT	CASSWGLASDTQYF
TRBV7-9	few	13	TRBJ1-5	.	TGTGCCAGCAGCACCGAAACAGGTCAGCCCCAGCATTTT	CASSTETGQPQHF
TRBV7-9	.	14	TRBJ2-3	.	TGTGCCAGCAGCTTTAGTAGCCACACAGATACGCAGTATTTT	CASSFSSHTDTQYF
TRBV11-2	.	15	TRBJ1-1	TRBD1	TGTGCCAGCAGCTTAGACGGGACAGGGGGCACTGAAGCTTTCTTT	CASSLDGTGGTEAFF
TRBV4-3	.	16	TRBJ2-1	.	TGCGCCAGCAGCCTGGGATGGGGGGTGATAGGGTCTGAGCAGTTCTTC	CASSLGWGVIGSEQFF
TRBV5-4	.	13	TRBJ1-6	.	TGTGCCAGCAGCCTGGACGAACGTTCACCCCTCCACTTT	CASSLDERSPLHF
TRBV5-1	once	13	TRBJ1-2	.	TGCGCCAGCAGCTTGGCCCGCGGCTATGGCTACACCTTC	CASSLARGYGYTF